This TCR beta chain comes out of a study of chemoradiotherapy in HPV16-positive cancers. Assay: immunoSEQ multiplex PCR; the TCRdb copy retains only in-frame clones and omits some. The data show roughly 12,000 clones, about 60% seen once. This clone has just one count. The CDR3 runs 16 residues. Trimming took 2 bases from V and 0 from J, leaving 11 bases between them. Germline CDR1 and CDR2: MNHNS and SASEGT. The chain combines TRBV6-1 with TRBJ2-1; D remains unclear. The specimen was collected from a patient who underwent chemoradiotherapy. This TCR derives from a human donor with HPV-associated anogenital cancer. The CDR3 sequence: CASSEYPPTSYNEQFF. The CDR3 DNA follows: TGTGCCAGCAGTGAATACCCCCCGACCTCCTACAATGAGCAGTTCTTC.